This T cell receptor (beta chain) was sequenced in a study of spatial heterogeneity in lung cancer. Whole-study context: Donors were 72 untreated early-stage non-small cell lung cancer patients. Raw reads showed each unique TCR and UMI combination turning up more than ten times on average. Alpha-chain sequences were consistently detected less often than beta-chain sequences.

Indicated time point: blood at routine non-recurrence follow-up after resection. Sequencing was performed on whole RNA extracted from tumor and nontumor lung tissue, or from frozen PBMC, and the material was left unsorted. CDR3 length: 17 amino acids. CDR1 and CDR2 from the germline V gene are MNHEY and SVGAGI. Unmatched junction bases numbered 10, after V lost 5 bases and J lost 1 base. Broader study findings: At tumor resection, ubiquitous expanded TCRs were detected in blood more often than later.

TCRdb called the 5' RACE reads again in MiXCR, with one record for every CDR3 protein. Of some 120,000 distinct CDR3 sequences listed, roughly an eighth are singletons. Comment on this clonotype: The antigen is not known.

Source: PBMCs, taken at follow-up. The V gene is TRBV6-5, the J gene TRBJ1-3, with 8 bases matching TRBD1. The receptor's source is a male donor with early-stage non-small cell lung cancer. CDR3 sequence: CASSRVSGGRSGNTIYF. The CDR3 DNA is TGTGCCAGCAGTCGCGTTTCAGGGGGCCGGTCTGGAAACACCATATATTTT.